The rows below give T cell receptor beta chains drawn from one sample of a study of regulatory T cells in long-lasting Graves disease. In TCRdb, the multiplex PCR reads were re-called with MiXCR into one record per CDR3 protein. Of approximately 540,000 distinct CDR3 sequences in the sample, around 13% were seen once. These data are also associated with another study on T cells in Graves' hyperthyroidism and ophthalmopathy.

This specimen was peripheral blood mononuclear cells (PBMCs), taken at new diagnosis, from a patient treated with antithyroid drugs. The receptors stem from a woman under 40 with Graves disease. The CDR3 runs from the conserved cysteine through the conserved F or W. Each record gives: V gene, J gene, clone size, D gene, CDR3 protein, CDR3 DNA. The D gene is left open where the match is weak. The size field is filled for only some rows; it gives once, few, many or a size class.

TRBV6-5	TRBJ1-6	many	.	CASSYEGSNSPLHF	TGTGCCAGCAGTTACGAAGGCAGTAATTCACCCCTCCACTTT
TRBV10-3	TRBJ2-1	few	.	CTIAGSYNEQFF	TGTACCATCGCTGGCAGCTACAATGAGCAGTTCTTC
TRBV28	TRBJ2-7	many	.	CASGTTGRADEQYF	TGTGCCAGCGGCACAACGGGCAGGGCTGACGAGCAGTACTTC
TRBV30	TRBJ2-7	few	.	CAWSQVYYEQYF	TGTGCCTGGAGTCAAGTCTACTACGAGCAGTACTTC
TRBV14	TRBJ1-1	few	.	CASSQEARTVGIAFF	TGTGCCAGCAGCCAAGAGGCCCGGACAGTCGGTATCGCTTTCTTT
TRBV3-1	TRBJ2-2	many	TRBD2	CASSQVLGGPTGELFF	TGTGCCAGCAGCCAGGTATTGGGAGGGCCGACCGGGGAGCTGTTTTTT
TRBV28	TRBJ2-6	many	.	CASSNEAGSGANVLTF	TGTGCCAGCAGTAATGAAGCGGGCTCTGGGGCCAACGTCCTGACTTTC
TRBV6-5	TRBJ1-1	few	TRBD1	CASRYGQVLEAFF	TGTGCCAGCAGATACGGACAGGTTTTAGAAGCTTTCTTT
TRBV9	TRBJ2-7	many	.	CASSVEVGWVYEQYF	TGTGCCAGCAGCGTAGAGGTGGGTTGGGTCTACGAGCAGTACTTC
TRBV30	TRBJ1-1	.	TRBD1	CAWSGDRGPEAFF	TGTGCCTGGAGTGGGGACAGGGGCCCTGAAGCTTTCTTT
TRBV19	TRBJ2-7	many	TRBD1	CASSMSGQGYNEQYF	TGTGCCAGTAGTATGAGCGGACAGGGCTACAACGAGCAGTACTTC
TRBV19	TRBJ1-2	.	.	CASSVLGGAFNYGYTF	TGTGCCAGTAGCGTCCTTGGGGGGGCTTTCAACTATGGCTACACCTTC
TRBV20-1	TRBJ2-7	.	.	CSASPPLGSGPYEQYF	TGCAGTGCTAGTCCCCCTCTGGGTAGCGGTCCTTACGAGCAGTACTTC
TRBV3-1	TRBJ1-1	many	.	CASSRSTGNTEAFF	TGTGCCAGCAGCCGGTCTACAGGAAACACTGAAGCTTTCTTT
TRBV28	TRBJ2-1	many	TRBD1	CASSPAGGRGDEQFF	TGTGCCAGCAGTCCCGCAGGGGGCCGGGGAGATGAGCAGTTCTTC
TRBV5-6	TRBJ2-1	.	TRBD2	CASSLGPPEASGVYSEQFF	TGTGCCAGCAGCTTGGGCCCCCCCGAGGCTAGCGGGGTGTACAGTGAGCAGTTCTTC
TRBV20-1	TRBJ1-2	.	TRBD1	CSARDSGQGWNGYTF	TGCAGTGCTAGAGATAGCGGACAGGGGTGGAACGGCTACACCTTC
TRBV6-5	TRBJ1-1	many	.	CASSLHDRMNTEAFF	TGTGCCAGCAGTTTACACGACAGAATGAACACTGAAGCTTTCTTT
TRBV7-2	TRBJ2-7	many	.	CASSLGATAYEQYF	TGTGCCAGCAGCTTAGGGGCTACCGCCTACGAGCAGTACTTC
TRBV5-4	TRBJ2-7	.	TRBD1	CASSFSDRTGEQYF	TGTGCCAGCAGCTTCTCGGACAGGACGGGCGAGCAGTACTTC
TRBV4-2	TRBJ1-5	few	.	CASSQDQGRRNQPQHF	TGTGCCAGCAGCCAAGATCAGGGGCGTCGAAATCAGCCCCAGCATTTT
TRBV6-5	TRBJ2-2	.	TRBD1	CASSSRGRANTGELFF	TGTGCCAGCAGTTCCAGGGGGCGCGCGAACACCGGGGAGCTGTTTTTT
TRBV3-1	TRBJ2-7	many	.	CASSQVGAGGGEQYF	TGTGCCAGCAGCCAAGTCGGCGCAGGGGGAGGCGAGCAGTACTTC
TRBV6-1	TRBJ1-5	many	.	CASGGKVVSNQPQHF	TGTGCCAGCGGAGGTAAGGTTGTAAGCAATCAGCCCCAGCATTTT
TRBV5-8	TRBJ2-3	many	TRBD2	CASSLGGTSGTKTDTQYF	TGTGCCAGCAGCTTGGGAGGGACTAGCGGGACAAAGACAGATACGCAGTATTTT
TRBV11-1	TRBJ2-1	many	TRBD2	CASSLGTRIFGEQFF	TGTGCCAGCAGCTTAGGGACTAGAATTTTTGGTGAGCAGTTCTTC
TRBV4-3	TRBJ2-3	.	.	CASSLPGATDTQYF	TGCGCCAGCAGCCTCCCGGGGGCCACAGATACGCAGTATTTT
TRBV30	TRBJ1-3	.	.	CALGGRRLTGNTIYF	TGTGCCCTAGGTGGCAGGCGGTTGACTGGAAACACCATATATTTT